This T cell receptor (beta chain) was documented in a study of blood T cells in healthy people across ages. A second 7 to 11 cycle PCR used barcoded and J-beta primers. A single record per CDR3 protein comes from TCRdb applying MiXCR to the 5' RACE reads. The sample lists 750,000 to 1,000,000 distinct CDR3 sequences, almost 30% occurring once. This clonotype appeared a few times. Its specificity is not known. The CDR3 is made up of 14 amino acids. Trimming cost V 1 base and J 9 bases, with 13 bases left between them. Germline CDR1 reads SGHAT; CDR2 reads FQNNGV. Study-wide findings and caveats: Across the age range, TCR beta diversity per million T cells fell in a roughly linear way. Strong correlation was found linking TCR beta diversity to naive T cell percentage. Researchers deemed the diversity estimates from one million T cells underestimates.

This same sample was also taken into another study, of T cells of mothers and their children. As that report states: The sample comes from some ten healthy Caucasian donors: mothers and children.

V and J are TRBV11-2 and TRBJ2-1, with D perhaps assigned TRBD1 or TRBD2 (5 bases each). Sample: blood. The TCR originated in a woman between 40 and 50 years old in good health. CDR3 in DNA: TGTGCCAGCAGCTTAGTGGGGGTTGGGGGTGAGCAGTTCTTC. Its translation: CASSLVGVGGEQFF.